This TCR beta chain was sequenced for a study of cytotoxic CD8 clonotypes in ibrutinib-treated CLL. Study-level information: In all, 10 to 11 patients were relapsed/refractory, about 15 were treatment-naive and roughly 18 were IGHV unmutated.

For this clone: Its specificity is not known.

Method: immunoSEQ multiplex PCR; TCRdb's copy keeps in-frame clones and lacks some. This table holds 250,000 to 350,000 clones, roughly four fifths found once. Study-wide results and caveats: Public clonotypes (which were uncommon) either contracted or remained stable on treatment.

The receptor comes from a human donor with chronic lymphocytic leukemia. Specimen: PBMCs, collected at disease progression, from a patient treated with ibrutinib.

The CDR3 sequence: CSVRRPRLAGETQYF. Here the CDR3 DNA reads TGCAGCGTTCGGCGTCCAAGACTAGCCGGGGAGACCCAGTACTTC. The chain recombines TRBV29-1 with TRBJ2-5, with 7 bases that match TRBD2. V gave up 5 bases and J gave up 5 bases; unmatched junction bases: 14. Germline values: CDR1 SQVTM, CDR2 ANQGSEA. The CDR3 is 15 amino acids.